The TCR beta chain under discussion was sequenced for a study of Ad26.COV2.S vaccination and SARS-CoV-2 variants. This table comes from immunoSEQ multiplex PCR, and its TCRdb copy is limited to in-frame clones, with some not included. The sample includes about 390,000 clones, about nine tenths of them seen just once. This clone was detected only once. Treatment indicated: around 19 received Ad26.COV2.S at low or high dose, single or two shots; 5 received placebo; per-sample allocation not given. Day 63 following the first vaccine or placebo injection was when the samples were taken. The CDR3 extends over 15 amino acids. V dropped 3 bases and J dropped 4; count of bases not matched to a gene: 8. Per the germline V gene, CDR1 is MNHEY and CDR2 is SMNVEV (reference sequence).

This chain joins TRBV27 and TRBJ1-2; TRBD1 agrees at 7 bases. The source of this sequence is a person aged 18 to 65 who received the Ad26.COV2.S COVID-19 vaccine or a placebo. This material consisted of peripheral blood, taken in a trial of Ad26.COV2.S vaccine versus placebo. The CDR3 loop is CASSLYPGQSYGYTF. In DNA, the CDR3 is TGTGCCAGCAGTTTGTATCCGGGACAGAGCTATGGCTACACCTTC.